These T cell receptor beta chains were read from a single sample in a study of blood T cell repertoires in COVID-19. Profiling relied on immunoSEQ multiplex PCR, and the TCRdb table lists in-frame clones only, not all of them. Here the sample spans some 240,000 clones, roughly 90% being singletons. The sample consisted of peripheral blood. Every receptor here comes from a man aged 60 to 69 who had recovered from COVID-19. Both conserved end residues are part of each CDR3. The order of the fields is clone size, J gene, D gene, V gene, CDR3 protein, CDR3 DNA. A D gene is named only where the DNA matches it firmly. Where a row states a size, it is once, few, many or the class of an expanded clone; other rows omit it.

>NA|TRBJ1-4|TRBD1|TRBV19
CASRGGTEKLFF
TGTGCCAGTAGAGGGGGCACCGAAAAACTGTTTTTT
>NA|TRBJ2-7|TRBD1|TRBV5-5
CASSLGTGVREQYF
TGTGCCAGCAGCTTGGGAACAGGGGTTCGCGAGCAGTACTTC
>few|TRBJ1-5|NA|TRBV19
CASSMGGFSNQPQHF
TGTGCCAGTAGTATGGGAGGATTTAGCAATCAGCCCCAGCATTTT
>NA|TRBJ1-2|NA|TRBV7-5
CARSLAGTGGDYGYTF
TGTGCCAGAAGCTTAGCTGGGACAGGGGGGGATTATGGCTACACCTTC
>NA|TRBJ1-2|TRBD1|TRBV7-9
CASTKYQGEGGYTF
TGTGCCAGCACCAAATATCAGGGGGAAGGCGGCTACACCTTC
>once|TRBJ1-1|TRBD1|TRBV5-4
CASSLDGTGTKTEAFF
TGTGCCAGCAGCTTGGACGGGACAGGGACGAAAACTGAAGCTTTCTTT
>NA|TRBJ2-2|TRBD1|TRBV5-1
CASSLGQGNTGELFF
TGCGCCAGCAGTCTCGGACAGGGTAACACCGGGGAGCTGTTTTTT
>NA|TRBJ2-3|TRBD2|TRBV7-9
CASSLGGGAVDTQYF
TGTGCCAGCAGCTTGGGCGGGGGGGCCGTAGATACGCAGTATTTT
>NA|TRBJ1-2|NA|TRBV3-1/TRBV3-2
CASSQGGISYGYTF
TGTGCCAGCAGCCAAGGGGGCATCAGCTATGGCTACACCTTC
>NA|TRBJ1-5|TRBD1|TRBV7-9
CASSAPTGAGQPQHF
TGTGCCAGCAGCGCGCCGACAGGGGCCGGCCAGCCCCAGCATTTT
>NA|TRBJ1-3|TRBD1|TRBV6-6
CASSLSAGGSGNTIYF
TGTGCCAGCAGCCTTTCCGCAGGGGGCTCTGGAAACACCATATATTTT
>NA|TRBJ1-6|TRBD1|TRBV4-1
CASSQDRQGARAYNSPLHF
TGCGCCAGCAGCCAAGATCGCCAGGGGGCGAGGGCCTATAATTCACCCCTCCACTTT
>NA|TRBJ1-1|NA|TRBV6-5
CASSYSGGVNTEAFF
TGTGCCAGCAGTTACTCGGGAGGTGTGAACACTGAAGCTTTCTTT
>NA|TRBJ1-5|TRBD1|TRBV28
CASSRGDRDGQPQHF
TGTGCCAGCAGCCGCGGGGACAGGGACGGTCAGCCCCAGCATTTT
>NA|TRBJ1-4|NA|TRBV7-8
CASSLGTYNEKLFF
TGTGCCAGCAGCTTAGGGACATATAATGAAAAACTGTTTTTT
>NA|TRBJ1-4|TRBD1|TRBV27
CASSSTGGLEKLFF
TGTGCCAGCAGTTCGACAGGGGGCCTTGAAAAACTGTTTTTT
>NA|TRBJ1-2|TRBD1|TRBV6-5
CATTRTEQGTYTF
TGTGCCACCACCCGTACCGAACAGGGGACGTACACCTTC
>NA|TRBJ1-2|NA|TRBV6-6
CASTPRSEGWDGYTF
TGTGCCAGCACCCCTCGGAGTGAGGGATGGGATGGCTACACCTTC
>NA|TRBJ2-1|NA|TRBV5-1
CASRYGLDPYNEQFF
TGCGCCAGCAGATACGGACTCGACCCCTACAATGAGCAGTTCTTC
>NA|TRBJ2-2|NA|TRBV7-2
CASSSPGPGTGELFF
TGTGCCAGCAGCTCCCCAGGGCCTGGCACCGGGGAGCTGTTTTTT
>NA|TRBJ1-4|TRBD1|TRBV5-1
CASRSTGQGSEKLFF
TGCGCCAGCAGGAGCACGGGACAGGGTTCCGAAAAACTGTTTTTT
>once|TRBJ2-3|TRBD2|TRBV10-2
CASRGTSGDTDTQYF
TGCGCCAGCAGGGGGACTAGCGGGGACACAGATACGCAGTATTTT
>NA|TRBJ1-1|NA|TRBV2
CASRALGQGRSLEAFF
TGTGCCAGCAGGGCCCTGGGACAAGGTAGATCACTGGAAGCTTTCTTT
>NA|TRBJ1-4|NA|TRBV12-5
CASGDSTNEKLFF
TGTGCTAGTGGAGACAGTACTAATGAAAAACTGTTTTTT
>NA|TRBJ2-5|TRBD2|TRBV25-1
CASSEHASGGVQETQYF
TGTGCCAGCAGTGAACACGCTAGCGGGGGGGTCCAAGAGACCCAGTACTTC
>once|TRBJ2-3|NA|TRBV6-5
CASSYRARGPDTQYF
TGTGCCAGCAGTTACCGGGCCCGGGGTCCAGATACGCAGTATTTT
>NA|TRBJ1-1|TRBD1|TRBV28
CASSLRKGARGGAFF
TGTGCCAGCAGTTTACGTAAGGGGGCCCGGGGAGGAGCTTTCTTT
>few|TRBJ2-7|NA|TRBV4-1
CASSPTRGADEQYF
TGCGCCAGCAGCCCAACCCGGGGGGCCGACGAGCAGTACTTC
>NA|TRBJ2-4|TRBD1|TRBV2
CASWAGGAKNIQYF
TGTGCCAGCTGGGCAGGGGGTGCCAAAAACATTCAGTACTTC
>NA|TRBJ2-1|NA|TRBV5-1
CASSLVPEVVVF
TGCGCCAGCAGCTTGGTGCCGGAGGTAGTGGTCTTC
>NA|TRBJ2-2|NA|TRBV12-5
CASGPSGRDTGELFF
TGTGCTAGTGGCCCTTCGGGAAGGGACACCGGGGAGCTGTTTTTT
>once|TRBJ1-2|TRBD1|TRBV24-1
CATGRGTGFGYTF
TGTGCCACCGGGCGGGGGACAGGGTTTGGCTACACCTTC
>NA|TRBJ2-5|NA|TRBV30
CAWGPGRGETQYF
TGTGCCTGGGGGCCGGGCAGGGGAGAGACCCAGTACTTC
>NA|TRBJ2-1|NA|TRBV5-4
CASRLDLGDSYNEQFF
TGTGCCAGCAGGCTAGACCTAGGGGATTCCTACAATGAGCAGTTCTTC
>once|TRBJ1-5|NA|TRBV30
CAWSVFGGNQPQHF
TGTGCCTGGAGCGTATTCGGGGGCAATCAGCCCCAGCATTTT
>NA|TRBJ1-2|TRBD1|TRBV6-6
CASSYSITGGVDGYTF
TGTGCCAGCAGTTATTCCATAACAGGGGGAGTAGATGGCTACACCTTC
>NA|TRBJ1-4|NA|TRBV23-1
CASSPIGGTDEKLFF
TGCGCCAGCAGCCCAATCGGAGGGACGGATGAAAAACTGTTTTTT
>NA|TRBJ2-1|TRBD1|TRBV7-9
CASIRTGAGFEQFF
TGTGCCAGCATTCGGACAGGGGCGGGATTTGAGCAGTTCTTC
>NA|TRBJ2-2|NA|TRBV5-1
CASSRDLTGELFF
TGCGCCAGCAGTCGAGATTTGACCGGGGAGCTGTTTTTT
>NA|TRBJ1-2|NA|TRBV28
CASKIQGRVYGYTF
TGTGCCAGCAAAATACAGGGTAGGGTTTATGGCTACACCTTC
>NA|TRBJ1-1|TRBD1|TRBV30
CAWKPDGQGAQAFF
TGTGCCTGGAAACCCGATGGACAGGGGGCTCAAGCTTTCTTT
>NA|TRBJ1-1|TRBD1|TRBV5-1
CASSSEGARGNTEAFF
TGCGCCAGCAGCTCCGAGGGGGCGCGGGGGAACACTGAAGCTTTCTTT
>NA|TRBJ1-6|TRBD1|TRBV30
CAWGIHTGQAKPNSPLHF
TGTGCCTGGGGGATCCATACCGGACAGGCGAAACCTAATTCACCCCTCCACTTT
>NA|TRBJ2-3|NA|TRBV2
CASSEWSGPRSTDTQYF
TGTGCCAGCAGTGAATGGAGCGGCCCGAGGAGCACAGATACGCAGTATTTT
>NA|TRBJ1-2|TRBD1|TRBV2
CASAFGQGSGYTF
TGTGCCAGCGCCTTTGGACAGGGAAGTGGCTACACCTTC
>NA|TRBJ1-1|NA|TRBV10-3
CAISPTVNTEAFF
TGTGCCATCAGCCCGACAGTGAACACTGAAGCTTTCTTT
>NA|TRBJ2-1|NA|TRBV11-1
CASSLKISRGNEQFF
TGTGCCAGCAGCTTGAAAATCTCTCGAGGGAATGAGCAGTTCTTC
>NA|TRBJ1-5|TRBD1|TRBV11-2
CASSSPGTVNSNQPQHF
TGTGCCAGCAGCTCACCAGGGACAGTCAATAGCAATCAGCCCCAGCATTTT
>NA|TRBJ2-4|NA|TRBV18
CASSGDREDIQYF
TGTGCCAGCTCAGGTGACAGGGAGGACATTCAGTACTTC
>NA|TRBJ1-1|NA|TRBV6-5
CASSYSRMNTEAFF
TGTGCCAGCAGTTACTCGAGGATGAACACTGAAGCTTTCTTT
>NA|TRBJ1-1|TRBD1|TRBV4-1
CASSQDVGQGALLAFF
TGCGCCAGCAGCCAAGATGTGGGACAGGGAGCCCTATTGGCTTTCTTT